This T cell receptor beta chain was profiled in a study of cytomegalovirus exposure and HLA in healthy donors (dated 2017 in TCRdb). Some background on the complete study: According to an earlier analysis of 550 to 700 of the donors, roughly 180 million T cells yielded some 110 million unique TCR beta sequences and about 280 Gb of sequence data. Roughly five DR-DQ haplotypes were handled as single units for association and clustering, since linkage in the cohort was strong. Among the roughly 400 genotyped donors, around 81% belonged to the genetic ancestry cluster associated with self-reported Caucasian donors. Among about 400 genotyped donors of the cohort, an average of around 240,000 unique TCR beta nucleotide sequences was sequenced per donor, of which 15% to 20% were non-productive. To decide whether each TCR beta V gene segment behaved as functional or pseudogenic, an earlier analysis of approximately 620 of the donors relied on high-throughput TCR beta sequencing. High-throughput TCR immunosequencing, statistical association of individual TCRs with disease status, and machine learning were combined to predict cytomegalovirus infection status. A separate validation cohort of 100 to 150 different subjects was used in addition to the approximately 640-subject first cohort. Every discovery cohort repertoire had been produced on one sequencing platform. The number of donors typed differed by locus, with roughly 620-630 for A, B, C, DRB1 and DQB1, around 500 for DQA1, 606 for DPA1, and about 450 for DPB1. The study used immunosequencing to profile the T cell repertoires of approximately 640 subjects and linked those repertoires to cytomegalovirus serostatus. Genome-wide SNP genotypes for about 60% of the roughly 670 donors were used in a later genetic analysis, which treated that subset as a discovery cohort. The study aimed to test whether signatures of past pathogen exposure could be identified by cataloging public T cell receptors. Alongside the repertoire data, information on donor age, sex, ethnicity and CMV serostatus was compiled. The later analysis used no new phenotypic data to find candidate immune exposures, relying instead on TCR beta sequences and their occurrence across donors. HLA typing included class I and class II loci at four-digit resolution. About 300 gigabases of sequencing data and some 85 million unique TCR sequences were included in an early release covering several hundred HLA-typed donors. A later analysis re-examined previously published TCR beta repertoires from more than 650 donors and added high-resolution HLA genotyping to investigate patterns of TCR occurrence.

Trimming costs V 4 bases and J 1 base, and their ends lie 10 bases apart. Counted from cysteine to phenylalanine, this CDR3 has 14 amino acids. The retained sequence is limited to the CDR3, 42 bases, with the frame set at the first base. The germline V gene supplies CDR1 SGHRS and CDR2 YFSETQ. The study at large found these results: In a later analysis, the rate of TCR association differed among HLA loci, with DRB1 alleles having the most associated TCRs and HLA-C alleles having the fewest. In a later analysis, HLA-associated TCR beta chains showed more clonal expansion and lower generation probabilities than non-associated chains that were equally common. A total of 150 to 200 TCR beta chains were listed by the study as associated with cytomegalovirus. HLA typing was unavailable for some donors at each locus, so association tests used only the typed subset. The only immune exposure information available for the cohort was CMV serostatus. Roughly uniform sequencing depth across donors was assumed in presence/absence analyses, although this assumption may not hold. In a later genetic analysis, a missense DCLRE1C variant was associated with V-gene and J-gene trimming of TCR beta chains, and the association was replicated in an independent cohort. This cohort had only TCR beta chains sequenced, and the lack of alpha or paired-chain data limited which features could be detected. Most TCR sequences were seen in very few donors, while some public TCRs were found in many individuals. A cluster of highly shared sequence variants was judged likely to represent a technical artifact of the sequencing pipeline. Linkage disequilibrium might explain the correlated functional status among segregating V segments, but an unknown experimental factor could not be ruled out. In a later analysis, several top co-occurrence clusters were reported to appear linked to parvovirus B19, influenza, CMV and Epstein-Barr virus. In an earlier analysis of about 550 of the donors, most TCR beta V segments were observed in productive rearrangements about 87% or about 30% of the time, broadly matching IMGT annotations. In a later analysis, over 15,000 TCR beta sequences were associated with specific HLA alleles at a false discovery rate of 0.05. A later genetic analysis reported fewer N-insertions in productive TCRs among donors in an Asian-associated ancestry cluster than the roughly 700-donor mean. Strong co-occurrence of HLA alleles, especially DR and DQ, made assigning TCR associations to individual alleles difficult. Some IMGT-functional V segments, including TRBV6-2 and TRBV6-3, could not be distinguished by the 87-base-pair reads and were therefore excluded. A further reported finding was that TCR beta sequences accurately predicted the HLA-A and HLA-B alleles for most subjects in the first cohort. Most CMV-associated TCR beta chains appeared to be HLA-restricted in a later analysis, and the HLA associations seemed to be driven largely by CMV exposure. A few of the identified cytomegalovirus-associated TCR beta chains were confirmed in vitro to be specific for cytomegalovirus antigens. The classifier was reported to diagnose cytomegalovirus status with high specificity and sensitivity in both the original and validation cohorts. The authors suggested that the approach could potentially be extended to other disease states and immunological phenotypes. The earlier analysis of approximately 590 of the donors excluded roughly 17 rarely observed V segments, including chromosome 9 orphons, because counts were too low.

The library was obtained by the immunoSEQ multiplex PCR assay. For the multiplex PCR, a mixture combining 60 forward primers for TCR Vbeta segments and 13 reverse primers for TCR Jbeta segments was used. The CDR3 region of rearranged TCR beta genes was amplified from genomic DNA by a multiplex PCR assay. The amplified TCR beta libraries were sequenced on the Illumina HiSeq System as 87-base-pair reads. The study's processing was this. In a later analysis, around 80 million unique TCR beta chains were counted across the approximately 620 repertoires, and approximately 11 million of these chains were shared by at least two donors. A nearest-neighbor algorithm error-corrected the raw reads and collapsed the reads into unique sequences, merging closely related sequences to remove PCR and sequencing errors. Alignment of CDR3 sequences to IMGT reference sequences was used to assign V, D and J gene segments. For a sequence to be retained, a match of at least six nucleotides to both a V gene segment and a J gene segment was required. A rearrangement was called productive if the CDR3 had no stop codons and remained in frame with V and J, and every other rearrangement was called non-productive. Following IMGT convention, CDR3 was defined as the stretch from the second conserved V-encoded cysteine to the conserved J-encoded phenylalanine. In an earlier analysis of more than 550 of the donors, sequences lacking an unambiguous match to a single V gene segment were excluded. An earlier analysis of over 450 of the donors classified V segments as functional when productive rearrangements were above 56.7% and as segregating when the standard deviation between donors was above 5%. To diagnose cytomegalovirus status from the catalog of TCR beta chain sequences, a statistical classification framework was built. V and J gene assignment, in a later analysis, came from comparing TCR nucleotide sequences with IMGT/GENE-DB human TR gene sequences. Using the TCRdist pipeline, a later analysis assigned CDR3 sequences along with most-parsimonious VDJ recombination scenarios. A later analysis defined each TCR beta chain by its CDR3 amino acid sequence plus V-gene family, and excluded reads lacking a unique V-gene family. In a later analysis, around 600 highly shared, low-generation-probability nucleotide sequences were removed to address suspected cross-contamination and a sequencing artifact. In a later analysis, a clonal expansion index for each public chain was calculated from normalized within-repertoire ranks of inferred template counts. In a later analysis, generation probabilities were computed using a VDJ recombination model fitted to out-of-frame rearrangements, and the results were checked against IGoR. In a later analysis, hypergeometric tests were used to score TCR-TCR, TCR-HLA and TCR-CMV co-occurrence, with a repertoire-size bias correction applied to TCR pairs. In a later analysis, false discovery rates were estimated by permuting HLA or CMV assignments 20 times. In a later analysis, co-occurring TCRs were grouped using DBSCAN, and TCRdist sequence similarity was added for clustering within HLA-allele-positive subsets. For co-occurrence clustering, repertoires with fewer than 30,000 or more than 120,000 public chains were excluded, along with 4 to 6 repertoires with anomalous nucleotide sharing. The clones in this table, taken by TCRdb from immuneACCESS, are in-frame only. Not every clone is retained; where verified, under half of the shortfall comes from an unresolved V gene, and the cause of the rest is unknown. The D gene and trimming were derived from the DNA, and the V and J assignments and clone size from that table. This sample has tens of thousands of clones in its table, and 78% of those were observed once. The top ten constitute about 5.5% of the sample.

The cohort consisted of 670 or so healthy bone marrow donors. At the time of sampling, all cohort members were nominally healthy, though unrecorded immune exposures were likely present. The donor was CMV seropositive and was included in the group of around 300 seropositive cohort members. Every donor gave a peripheral blood sample, and the peripheral blood mononuclear cells from that sample were used for TCR beta sequencing. The Qiagen DNeasy Blood Extraction Kit was used to extract genomic DNA from the blood cell samples. In the case of this clone: Its cognate antigen has yet to be identified. Within one base of it there is no much larger clone, and no base qualities were kept.

The sequence joins TRBV5-1 to TRBJ2-3; a weak D assignment points to TRBD1 (6 bases agree). The clonotype was recovered from a male donor in good health and CMV-seropositive. The sample was PBMCs. The DNA sequence follows: TGCGCCAGCAGCCCGAGGACAGGCACAGATACGCAGTATTTT. Translated, it reads CASSPRTGTDTQYF.